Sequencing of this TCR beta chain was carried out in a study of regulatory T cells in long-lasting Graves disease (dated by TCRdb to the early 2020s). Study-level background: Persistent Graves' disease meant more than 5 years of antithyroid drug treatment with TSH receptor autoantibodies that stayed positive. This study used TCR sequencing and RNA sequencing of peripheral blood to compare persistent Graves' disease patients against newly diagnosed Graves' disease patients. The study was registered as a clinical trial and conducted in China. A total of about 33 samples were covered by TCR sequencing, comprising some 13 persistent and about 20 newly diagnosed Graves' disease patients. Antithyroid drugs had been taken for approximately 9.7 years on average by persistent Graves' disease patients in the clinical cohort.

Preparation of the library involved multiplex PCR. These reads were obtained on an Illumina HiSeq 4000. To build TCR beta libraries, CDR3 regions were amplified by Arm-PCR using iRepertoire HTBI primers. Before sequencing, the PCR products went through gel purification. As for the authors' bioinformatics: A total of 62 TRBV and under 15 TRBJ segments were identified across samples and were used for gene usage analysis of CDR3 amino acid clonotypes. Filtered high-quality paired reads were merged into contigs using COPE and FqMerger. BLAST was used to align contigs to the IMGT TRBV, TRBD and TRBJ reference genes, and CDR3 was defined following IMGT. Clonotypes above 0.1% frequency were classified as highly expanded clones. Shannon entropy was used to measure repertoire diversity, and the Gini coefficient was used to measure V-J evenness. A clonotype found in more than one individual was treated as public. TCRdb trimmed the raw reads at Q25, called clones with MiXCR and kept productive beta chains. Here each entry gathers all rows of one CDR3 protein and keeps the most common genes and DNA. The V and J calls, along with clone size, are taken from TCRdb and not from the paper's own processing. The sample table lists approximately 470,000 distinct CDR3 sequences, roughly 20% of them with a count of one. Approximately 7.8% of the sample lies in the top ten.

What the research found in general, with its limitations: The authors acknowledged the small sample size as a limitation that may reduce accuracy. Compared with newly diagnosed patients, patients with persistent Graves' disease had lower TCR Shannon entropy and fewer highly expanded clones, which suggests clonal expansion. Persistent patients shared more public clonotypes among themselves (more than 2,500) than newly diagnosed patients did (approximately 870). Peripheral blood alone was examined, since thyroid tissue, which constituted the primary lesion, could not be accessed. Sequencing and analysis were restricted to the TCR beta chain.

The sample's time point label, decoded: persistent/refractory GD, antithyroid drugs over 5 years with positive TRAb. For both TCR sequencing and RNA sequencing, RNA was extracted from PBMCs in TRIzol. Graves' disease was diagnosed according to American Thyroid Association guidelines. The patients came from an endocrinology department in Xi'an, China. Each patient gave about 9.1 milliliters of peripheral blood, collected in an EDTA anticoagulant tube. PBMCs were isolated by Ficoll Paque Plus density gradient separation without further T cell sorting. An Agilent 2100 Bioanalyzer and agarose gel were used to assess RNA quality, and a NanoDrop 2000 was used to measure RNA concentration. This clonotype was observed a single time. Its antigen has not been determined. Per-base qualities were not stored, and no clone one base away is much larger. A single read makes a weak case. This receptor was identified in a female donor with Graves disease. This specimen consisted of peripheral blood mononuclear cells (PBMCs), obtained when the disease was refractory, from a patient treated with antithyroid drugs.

This receptor has the CDR3 CSVEETDRGLAGGNEQFF. The base sequence is TGCAGCGTTGAAGAGACGGACAGGGGACTAGCGGGAGGCAATGAGCAGTTCTTC. Rearrangement joined TRBV29-1 to TRBJ2-1; TRBD2 agrees with 15 junctional bases. The CDR3 starts with the cysteine, ends with the phenylalanine, and has 18 residues. Of the read, only the CDR3 DNA is kept; its 54 bases are in frame from base 1. Clipping removes 0 bases from V and 6 bases from J, with 9 as the unmatched junction base count. The germline V gene encodes CDR1 SQVTM and CDR2 ANQGSEA.